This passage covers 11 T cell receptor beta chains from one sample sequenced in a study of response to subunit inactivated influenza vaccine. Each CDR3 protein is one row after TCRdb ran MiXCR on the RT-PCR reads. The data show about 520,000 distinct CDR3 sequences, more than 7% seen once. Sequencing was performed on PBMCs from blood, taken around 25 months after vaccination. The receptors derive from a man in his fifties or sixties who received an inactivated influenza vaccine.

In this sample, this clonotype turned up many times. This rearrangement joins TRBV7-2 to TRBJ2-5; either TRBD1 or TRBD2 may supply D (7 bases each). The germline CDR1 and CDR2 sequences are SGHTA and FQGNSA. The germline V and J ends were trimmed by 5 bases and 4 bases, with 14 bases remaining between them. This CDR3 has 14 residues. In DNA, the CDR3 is TGTGCCAGCAGCCGACAGGGAGGGGTAGAGACCCAGTACTTC. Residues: CASSRQGGVETQYF.

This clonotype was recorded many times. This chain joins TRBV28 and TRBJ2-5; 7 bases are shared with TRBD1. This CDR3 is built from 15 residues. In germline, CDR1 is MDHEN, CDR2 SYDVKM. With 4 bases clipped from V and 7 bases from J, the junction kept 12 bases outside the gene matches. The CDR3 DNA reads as TGTGCCAGCAGTTCAAATCAGGGGGTCAAGGTGACCCAGTACTTC. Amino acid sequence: CASSSNQGVKVTQYF.

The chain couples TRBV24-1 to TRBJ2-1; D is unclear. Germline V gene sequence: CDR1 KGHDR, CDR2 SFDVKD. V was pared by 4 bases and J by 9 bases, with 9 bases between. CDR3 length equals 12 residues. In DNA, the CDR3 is TGTGCCACCAGTGAATACATGGGTGAGCAGTTCTTC. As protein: CATSEYMGEQFF.

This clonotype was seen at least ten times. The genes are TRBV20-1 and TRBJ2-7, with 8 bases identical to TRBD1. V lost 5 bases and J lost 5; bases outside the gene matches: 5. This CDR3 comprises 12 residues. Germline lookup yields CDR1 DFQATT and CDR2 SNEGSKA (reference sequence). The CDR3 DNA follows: TGCAGTGCTTCCGGACAGGGCGACGAGCAGTACTTC. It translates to CSASGQGDEQYF.

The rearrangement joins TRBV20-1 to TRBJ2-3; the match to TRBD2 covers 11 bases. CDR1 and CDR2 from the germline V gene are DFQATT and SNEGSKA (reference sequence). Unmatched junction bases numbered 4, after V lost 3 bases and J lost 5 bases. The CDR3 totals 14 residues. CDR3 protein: CSASPLAGVDTQYF. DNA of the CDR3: TGCAGTGCTAGCCCACTAGCGGGAGTAGATACGCAGTATTTT.

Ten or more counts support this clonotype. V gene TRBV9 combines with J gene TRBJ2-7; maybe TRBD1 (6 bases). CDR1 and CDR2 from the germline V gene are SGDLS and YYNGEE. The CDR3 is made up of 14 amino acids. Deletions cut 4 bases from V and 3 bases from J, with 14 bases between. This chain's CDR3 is CASSPGAVHYEQYF. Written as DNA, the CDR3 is TGTGCCAGCAGCCCAGGGGCCGTCCACTACGAGCAGTACTTC. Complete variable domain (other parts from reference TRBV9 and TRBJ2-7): DSGVTQTPKHLITATGQRVTLRCSPRSGDLSVYWYQQSLDQGLQFLIQYYNGEERAKGNILERFSAQQFPDLHSELNLSSLELGDSALYFCASSPGAVHYEQYFGPGTRLTVT.

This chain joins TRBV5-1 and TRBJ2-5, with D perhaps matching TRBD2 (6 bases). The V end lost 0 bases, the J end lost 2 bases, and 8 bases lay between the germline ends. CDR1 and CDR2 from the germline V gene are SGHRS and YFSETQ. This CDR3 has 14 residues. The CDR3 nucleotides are TGCGCCAGCAGCTTGGGCGCGGGACAAGAGACCCAGTACTTC. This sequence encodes CASSLGAGQETQYF.

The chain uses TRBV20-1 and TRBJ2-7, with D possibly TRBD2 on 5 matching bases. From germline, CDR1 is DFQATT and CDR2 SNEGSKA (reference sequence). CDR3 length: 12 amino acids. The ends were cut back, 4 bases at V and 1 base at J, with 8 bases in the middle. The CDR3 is CSANSASYEQYF. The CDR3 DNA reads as TGCAGTGCTAATAGCGCGTCCTACGAGCAGTACTTC.

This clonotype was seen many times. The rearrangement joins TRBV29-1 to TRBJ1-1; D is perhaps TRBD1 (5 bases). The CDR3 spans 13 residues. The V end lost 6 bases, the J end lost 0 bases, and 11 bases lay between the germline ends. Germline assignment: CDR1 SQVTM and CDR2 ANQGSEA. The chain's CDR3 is CSVAGLLNTEAFF. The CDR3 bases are TGCAGCGTGGCGGGACTGTTGAACACTGAAGCTTTCTTT.

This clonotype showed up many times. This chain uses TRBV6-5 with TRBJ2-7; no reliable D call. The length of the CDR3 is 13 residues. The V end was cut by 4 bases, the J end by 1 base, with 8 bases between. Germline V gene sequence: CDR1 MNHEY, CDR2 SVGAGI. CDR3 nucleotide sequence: TGTGCCAGCAGTTTAACGGAATCCTACGAGCAGTACTTC. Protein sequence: CASSLTESYEQYF.

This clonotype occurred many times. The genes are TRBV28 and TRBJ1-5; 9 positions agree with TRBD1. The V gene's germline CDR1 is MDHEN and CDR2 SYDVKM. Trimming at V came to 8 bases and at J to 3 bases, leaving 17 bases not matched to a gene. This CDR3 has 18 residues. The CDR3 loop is CASLDRGGHKGFNQPQHF. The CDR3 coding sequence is TGTGCCAGCTTGGACAGGGGAGGTCATAAGGGCTTCAATCAGCCCCAGCATTTT.